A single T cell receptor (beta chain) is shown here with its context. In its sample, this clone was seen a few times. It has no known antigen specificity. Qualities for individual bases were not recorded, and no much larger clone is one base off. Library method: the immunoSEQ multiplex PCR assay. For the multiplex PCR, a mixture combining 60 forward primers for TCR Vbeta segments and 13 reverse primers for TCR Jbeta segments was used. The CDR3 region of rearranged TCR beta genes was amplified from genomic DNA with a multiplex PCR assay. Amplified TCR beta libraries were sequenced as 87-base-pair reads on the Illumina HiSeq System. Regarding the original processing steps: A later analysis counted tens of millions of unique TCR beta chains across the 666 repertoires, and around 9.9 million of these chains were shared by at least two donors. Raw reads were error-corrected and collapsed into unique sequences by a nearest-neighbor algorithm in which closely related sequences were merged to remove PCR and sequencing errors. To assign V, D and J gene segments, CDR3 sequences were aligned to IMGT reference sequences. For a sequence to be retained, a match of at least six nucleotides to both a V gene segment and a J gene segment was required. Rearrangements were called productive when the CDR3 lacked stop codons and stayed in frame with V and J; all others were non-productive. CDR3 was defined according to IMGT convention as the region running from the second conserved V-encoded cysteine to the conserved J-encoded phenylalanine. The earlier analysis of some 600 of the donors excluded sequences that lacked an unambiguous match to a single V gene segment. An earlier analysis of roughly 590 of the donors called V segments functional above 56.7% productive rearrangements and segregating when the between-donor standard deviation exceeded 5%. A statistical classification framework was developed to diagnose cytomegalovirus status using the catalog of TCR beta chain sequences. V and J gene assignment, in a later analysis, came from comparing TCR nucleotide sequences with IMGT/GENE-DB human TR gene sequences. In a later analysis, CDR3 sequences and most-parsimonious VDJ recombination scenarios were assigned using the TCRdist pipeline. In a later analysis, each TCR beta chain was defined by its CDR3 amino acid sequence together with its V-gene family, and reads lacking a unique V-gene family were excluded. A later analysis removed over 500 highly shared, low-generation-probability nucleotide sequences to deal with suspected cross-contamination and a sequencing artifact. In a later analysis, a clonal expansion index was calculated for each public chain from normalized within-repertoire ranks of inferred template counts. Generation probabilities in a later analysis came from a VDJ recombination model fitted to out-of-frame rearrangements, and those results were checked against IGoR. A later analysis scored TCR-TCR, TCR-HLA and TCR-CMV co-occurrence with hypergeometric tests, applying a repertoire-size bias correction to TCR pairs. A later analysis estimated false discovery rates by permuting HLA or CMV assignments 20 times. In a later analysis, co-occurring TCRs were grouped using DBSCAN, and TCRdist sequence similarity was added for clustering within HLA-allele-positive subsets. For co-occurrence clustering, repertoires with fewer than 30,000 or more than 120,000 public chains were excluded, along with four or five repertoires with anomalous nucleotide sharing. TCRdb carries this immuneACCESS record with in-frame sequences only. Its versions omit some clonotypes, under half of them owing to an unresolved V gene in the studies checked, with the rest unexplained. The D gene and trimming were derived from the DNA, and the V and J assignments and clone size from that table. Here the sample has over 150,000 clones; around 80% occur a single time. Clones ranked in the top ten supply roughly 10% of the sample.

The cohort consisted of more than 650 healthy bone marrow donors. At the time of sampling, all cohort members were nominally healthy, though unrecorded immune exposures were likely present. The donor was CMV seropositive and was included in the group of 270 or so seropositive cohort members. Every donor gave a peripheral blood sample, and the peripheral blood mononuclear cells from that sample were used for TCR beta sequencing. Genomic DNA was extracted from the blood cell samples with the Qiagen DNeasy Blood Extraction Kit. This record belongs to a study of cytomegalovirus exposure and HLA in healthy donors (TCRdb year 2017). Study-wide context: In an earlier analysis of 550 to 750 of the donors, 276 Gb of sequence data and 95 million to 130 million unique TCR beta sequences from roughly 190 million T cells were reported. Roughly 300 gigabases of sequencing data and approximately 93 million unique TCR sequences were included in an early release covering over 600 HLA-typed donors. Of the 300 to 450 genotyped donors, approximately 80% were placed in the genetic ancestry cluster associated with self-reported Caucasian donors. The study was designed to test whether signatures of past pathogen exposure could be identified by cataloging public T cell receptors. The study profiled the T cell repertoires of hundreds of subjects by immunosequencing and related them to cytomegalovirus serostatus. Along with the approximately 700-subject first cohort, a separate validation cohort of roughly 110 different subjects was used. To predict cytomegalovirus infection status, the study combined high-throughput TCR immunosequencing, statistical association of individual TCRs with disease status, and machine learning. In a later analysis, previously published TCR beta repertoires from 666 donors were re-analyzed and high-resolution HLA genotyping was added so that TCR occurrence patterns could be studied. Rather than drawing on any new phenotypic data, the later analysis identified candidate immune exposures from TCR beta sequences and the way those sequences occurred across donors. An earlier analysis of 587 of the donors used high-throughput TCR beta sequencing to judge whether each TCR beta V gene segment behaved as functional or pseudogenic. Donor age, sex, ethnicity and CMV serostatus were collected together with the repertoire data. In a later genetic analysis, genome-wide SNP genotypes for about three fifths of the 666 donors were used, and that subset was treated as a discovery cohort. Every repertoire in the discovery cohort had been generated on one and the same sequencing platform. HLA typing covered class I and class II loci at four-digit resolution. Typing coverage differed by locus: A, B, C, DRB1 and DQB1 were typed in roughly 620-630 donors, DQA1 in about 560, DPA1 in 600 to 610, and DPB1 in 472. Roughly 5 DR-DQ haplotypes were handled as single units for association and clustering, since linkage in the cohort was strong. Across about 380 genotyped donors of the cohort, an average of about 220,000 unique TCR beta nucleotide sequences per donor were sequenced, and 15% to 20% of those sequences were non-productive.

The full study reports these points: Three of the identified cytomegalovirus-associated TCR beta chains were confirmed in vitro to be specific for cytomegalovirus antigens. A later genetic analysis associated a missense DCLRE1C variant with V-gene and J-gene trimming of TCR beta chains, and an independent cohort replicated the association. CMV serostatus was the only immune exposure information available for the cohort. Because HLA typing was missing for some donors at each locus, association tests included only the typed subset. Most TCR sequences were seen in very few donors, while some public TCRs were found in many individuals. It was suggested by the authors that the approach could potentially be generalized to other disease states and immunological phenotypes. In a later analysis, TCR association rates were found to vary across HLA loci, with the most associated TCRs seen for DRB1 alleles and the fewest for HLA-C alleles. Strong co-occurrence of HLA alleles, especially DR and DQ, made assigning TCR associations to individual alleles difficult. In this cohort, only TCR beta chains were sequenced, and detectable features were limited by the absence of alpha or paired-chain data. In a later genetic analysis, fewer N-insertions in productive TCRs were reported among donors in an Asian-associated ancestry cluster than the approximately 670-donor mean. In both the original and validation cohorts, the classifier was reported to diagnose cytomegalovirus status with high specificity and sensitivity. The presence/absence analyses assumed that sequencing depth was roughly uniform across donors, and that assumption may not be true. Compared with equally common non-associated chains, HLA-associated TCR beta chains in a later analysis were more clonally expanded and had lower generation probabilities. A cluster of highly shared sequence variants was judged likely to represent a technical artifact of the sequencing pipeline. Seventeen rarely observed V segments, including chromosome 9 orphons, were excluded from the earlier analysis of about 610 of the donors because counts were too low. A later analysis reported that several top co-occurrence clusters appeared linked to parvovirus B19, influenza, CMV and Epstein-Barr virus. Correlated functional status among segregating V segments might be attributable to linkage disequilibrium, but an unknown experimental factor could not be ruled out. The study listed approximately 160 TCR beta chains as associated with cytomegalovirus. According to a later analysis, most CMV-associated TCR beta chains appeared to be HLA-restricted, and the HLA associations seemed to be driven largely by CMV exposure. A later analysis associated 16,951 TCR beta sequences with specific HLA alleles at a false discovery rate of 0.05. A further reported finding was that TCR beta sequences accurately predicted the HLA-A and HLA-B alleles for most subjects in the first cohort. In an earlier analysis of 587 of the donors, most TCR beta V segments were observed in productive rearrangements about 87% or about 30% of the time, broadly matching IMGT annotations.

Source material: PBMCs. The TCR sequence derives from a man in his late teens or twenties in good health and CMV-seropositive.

The DNA is as follows: TGTGCCAGTAGTATAGAGGTGTCGCAGGATAGCAATCAGCCCCAGCATTTT. Translated, this is CASSIEVSQDSNQPQHF. The chain joins TRBV19 to TRBJ1-5, with no confident D gene call. Trimming at the junction amounts to 0 bases on V and 0 bases on J, and the germline ends lie 12 bases apart. The cysteine opens and the phenylalanine closes a CDR3 of 17 amino acids. Only CDR3 DNA is held: 51 bases, read in frame from base 1. CDR1 and CDR2 were assigned from the germline V gene (reference sequence) as LNHDA and SQIVND. With the rest looked up from the reference TRBV19 and TRBJ1-5 genes rather than sequenced, the full variable domain is DGGITQSPKYLFRKEGQNVTLSCEQNLNHDAMYWYRQDPGQGLRLIYYSQIVNDFQKGDIAEGYSVSREKKESFPLTVTSAQKNPTAFYLCASSIEVSQDSNQPQHFGDGTRLSIL.